This T cell receptor beta chain was profiled in a study of cytomegalovirus exposure and HLA in healthy donors (dated by TCRdb to about 2017). Study-wide context: An earlier analysis of about 560 of the donors reported about 280 Gb of sequence data and about 120 million unique TCR beta sequences obtained from roughly 170 million T cells. Using immunosequencing, the study profiled T cell repertoires from 550 to 750 subjects and related those repertoires to cytomegalovirus serostatus. Five DR-DQ haplotypes were treated as single units for association and clustering because of strong linkage in the cohort. Donor age, sex, ethnicity and CMV serostatus were collected together with the repertoire data. Across some 400 genotyped donors of the cohort, an average of approximately 240,000 unique TCR beta nucleotide sequences per donor were sequenced, and approximately 17% of those sequences were non-productive. A later genetic analysis used genome-wide SNP genotypes for about three fifths of the 666 donors, treating that subset as a discovery cohort. The later analysis used no new phenotypic data to find candidate immune exposures, relying instead on TCR beta sequences and their occurrence across donors. Every discovery cohort repertoire had been produced on one sequencing platform. An early release covering over 500 HLA-typed donors comprised about 320 gigabases of sequencing data and roughly 85 million unique TCR sequences. To predict cytomegalovirus infection status, the study brought together high-throughput TCR immunosequencing, statistical association of individual TCRs with disease status, and machine learning. To study patterns of TCR occurrence, a later analysis re-analyzed previously published TCR beta repertoires from 666 donors and added high-resolution HLA genotyping. HLA typing included class I and class II loci at four-digit resolution. The number of donors typed differed by locus, with about 629-630 for A, B, C, DRB1 and DQB1, roughly 520 for DQA1, 600 to 610 for DPA1, and 472 for DPB1. The study was designed to test whether signatures of past pathogen exposure could be identified by cataloging public T cell receptors. A separate validation cohort of approximately 120 different subjects was used in addition to the 666-subject first cohort. Of the roughly 390 genotyped donors, approximately 83% fell in the genetic ancestry cluster associated with self-reported Caucasian donors. In an earlier analysis of 500 to 650 of the donors, high-throughput TCR beta sequencing was used to judge whether each TCR beta V gene segment behaved as functional or pseudogenic.

The cohort was made up of approximately 670 healthy bone marrow donors. At the time of sampling, all cohort members were nominally healthy, though unrecorded immune exposures were likely present. The donor was CMV seropositive and was included in the group of approximately 300 seropositive cohort members. Every donor gave a peripheral blood sample, and the peripheral blood mononuclear cells from that sample were used for TCR beta sequencing. The Qiagen DNeasy Blood Extraction Kit was used to extract genomic DNA from the blood cell samples. Concerning this clone: Its binding antigen is unknown. The record has no base qualities; no much larger clone is one base away.

Here is what the overall study found, with its caveats: Linkage disequilibrium might explain the correlated functional status among segregating V segments, but an unknown experimental factor could not be ruled out. A further reported finding was that TCR beta sequences accurately predicted the HLA-A and HLA-B alleles for most subjects in the first cohort. Immune exposure information for the cohort was limited to CMV serostatus. According to a later analysis, parvovirus B19, influenza, CMV and Epstein-Barr virus appeared linked to several top co-occurrence clusters. Because counts were too low, seventeen rarely observed V segments, including chromosome 9 orphons, were left out of the earlier analysis of about 500 of the donors. In this cohort, only TCR beta chains were sequenced, and detectable features were limited by the absence of alpha or paired-chain data. An earlier analysis of approximately 530 of the donors showed that most TCR beta V segments appeared in productive rearrangements either about 90% or about 30% of the time, which broadly matched IMGT annotations. In the study, roughly 160 TCR beta chains were listed as associated with cytomegalovirus. In a later analysis, HLA-associated TCR beta chains were found to be more clonally expanded and to have lower generation probabilities than equally common non-associated chains. A few of the identified cytomegalovirus-associated TCR beta chains were confirmed in vitro to be specific for cytomegalovirus antigens. Cytomegalovirus status was reported to be diagnosed by the classifier with high specificity and sensitivity in both the original and validation cohorts. A later genetic analysis reported fewer N-insertions in productive TCRs among donors in an Asian-associated ancestry cluster than the 666-donor mean. A cluster of highly shared sequence variants was judged likely to be a technical artifact of the sequencing pipeline. It was suggested by the authors that the approach could potentially be generalized to other disease states and immunological phenotypes. Because HLA typing was missing for some donors at each locus, association tests included only the typed subset. A later analysis found that TCR association rates varied across HLA loci, with DRB1 alleles showing the most associated TCRs and HLA-C alleles the fewest. Strong co-occurrence of HLA alleles, especially DR and DQ, made assigning TCR associations to individual alleles difficult. Presence/absence analyses assumed roughly uniform sequencing depth across donors, an assumption that may not hold. According to a later analysis, most CMV-associated TCR beta chains appeared to be HLA-restricted, and the HLA associations seemed to be driven largely by CMV exposure. Because the 87-base-pair reads could not distinguish some IMGT-functional V segments, including TRBV6-2 and TRBV6-3, those segments were excluded. Most TCR sequences were seen in very few donors, while some public TCRs were found in many individuals. An association between a missense DCLRE1C variant and V-gene and J-gene trimming of TCR beta chains was found in a later genetic analysis and replicated in an independent cohort. In a later analysis, some 17,000 TCR beta sequences were associated with specific HLA alleles at a false discovery rate of 0.05.

The method was the immunoSEQ multiplex PCR assay. For the multiplex PCR, a mixture combining 60 forward primers for TCR Vbeta segments and 13 reverse primers for TCR Jbeta segments was used. The CDR3 region of rearranged TCR beta genes was amplified from genomic DNA by a multiplex PCR assay. Amplified TCR beta libraries were sequenced as 87-base-pair reads on the Illumina HiSeq System. In the source study's methods: In a later analysis, around 80 million unique TCR beta chains were counted across the 500 to 850 repertoires, and roughly 11 million of these chains were shared by at least two donors. Raw reads were error-corrected and collapsed into unique sequences by a nearest-neighbor algorithm in which closely related sequences were merged to remove PCR and sequencing errors. V, D and J gene segments were assigned by aligning CDR3 sequences to IMGT reference sequences. For a sequence to be retained, at least a six-nucleotide match to both a V gene segment and a J gene segment was required. Rearrangements were classified as productive when the CDR3 lacked stop codons and remained in frame with V and J, and all other rearrangements were classified as non-productive. CDR3 was defined by IMGT convention, running from the second conserved V-encoded cysteine to the conserved J-encoded phenylalanine. Sequences without an unambiguous match to a single V gene segment were excluded from the earlier analysis of approximately 600 of the donors. In an earlier analysis of approximately 560 of the donors, a V segment was called functional when productive rearrangements were above 56.7%, and segregating when the standard deviation between donors exceeded 5%. A statistical classification framework was developed to diagnose cytomegalovirus status using the catalog of TCR beta chain sequences. In a later analysis, V and J genes were assigned by comparing TCR nucleotide sequences against IMGT/GENE-DB human TR gene sequences. Using the TCRdist pipeline, a later analysis assigned CDR3 sequences along with most-parsimonious VDJ recombination scenarios. In a later analysis, each TCR beta chain was defined by its CDR3 amino acid sequence together with its V-gene family, and reads without a unique V-gene family were excluded. As a way to deal with suspected cross-contamination and a sequencing artifact, a later analysis dropped 640 or so nucleotide sequences that were highly shared and had low generation probability. For each public chain, a later analysis derived a clonal expansion index from normalized ranks of inferred template counts within each repertoire. In a later analysis, generation probabilities were computed with a VDJ recombination model fitted to out-of-frame rearrangements, and the resulting probabilities were checked against IGoR. Hypergeometric tests were used in a later analysis to score TCR-TCR, TCR-HLA and TCR-CMV co-occurrence, with a repertoire-size bias correction applied to the TCR pairs. To estimate false discovery rates, a later analysis permuted the HLA or CMV assignments 20 times. In a later analysis, co-occurring TCRs were grouped using DBSCAN, and TCRdist sequence similarity was added for clustering within HLA-allele-positive subsets. Repertoires with fewer than 30,000 or more than 120,000 public chains, plus five repertoires with anomalous nucleotide sharing, were excluded from co-occurrence clustering. TCRdb limited this immuneACCESS table to in-frame rearrangements with V and J called. A share of clones is missing; checked studies link under half to unresolved V genes, and the rest is unexplained. That table gives V, J and clone size, and the DNA gave D and trimming. This sample comprises 300,000 or so clones, approximately 84% of them detected only once. Roughly 2% of the sample is held by the ten biggest clonotypes.

According to the germline V gene, CDR1 reads MGHDK and CDR2 reads SYGVNS. The CDR3 spans 13 residues, from the cysteine through the phenylalanine. The only DNA kept is the CDR3, 39 bases in frame from the first base. V and J are truncated by 1 base and 10 bases respectively, leaving an intervening sequence of 13 bases. Sequencing was carried out using PBMCs. The receptor chain draws on TRBV25-1 and TRBJ1-1, and the D gene may be TRBD1, 5 bases matching. This TCR was sampled from a woman aged 40 to 49 in good health and CMV-seropositive. The DNA sequence reads TGTGCCAGCAGTGAATTGCAGGGCCGGGCAGCTTTCTTT. This sequence encodes CASSELQGRAAFF.